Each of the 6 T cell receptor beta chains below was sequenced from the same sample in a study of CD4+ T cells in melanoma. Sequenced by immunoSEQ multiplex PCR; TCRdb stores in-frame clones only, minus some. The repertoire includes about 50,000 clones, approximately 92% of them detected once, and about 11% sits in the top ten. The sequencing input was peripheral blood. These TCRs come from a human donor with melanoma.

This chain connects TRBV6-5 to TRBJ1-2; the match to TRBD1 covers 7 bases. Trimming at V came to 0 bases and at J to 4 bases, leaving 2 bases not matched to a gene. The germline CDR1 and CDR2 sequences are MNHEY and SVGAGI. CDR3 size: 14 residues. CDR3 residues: CASSYSTGIYGYTF. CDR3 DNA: TGTGCCAGCAGTTACTCGACAGGGATCTATGGCTACACCTTC.

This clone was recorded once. The DNA of the CDR3 is TGCGCCAGCAGTGAGTCGACTACCACGCAGTATTTT. It specifies CASSESTTTQYF. This chain uses TRBV10-1 with TRBJ2-3; D perhaps matches TRBD2 (5 bases). This CDR3 has 12 amino acids. Trimming took off 0 bases at V and 9 bases at J, with 7 bases between the two ends. Germline V CDR1 and CDR2: WNHNN, SYGVQD (reference sequence).

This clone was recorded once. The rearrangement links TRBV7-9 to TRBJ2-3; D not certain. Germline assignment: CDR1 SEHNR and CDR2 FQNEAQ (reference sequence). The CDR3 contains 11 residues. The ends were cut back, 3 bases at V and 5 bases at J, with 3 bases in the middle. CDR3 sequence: CASSFGDTQYF. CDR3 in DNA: TGTGCCAGCAGCTTTGGAGATACGCAGTATTTT. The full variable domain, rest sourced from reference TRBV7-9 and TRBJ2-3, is DTGVSQNPRHKITKRGQNVTFRCDPISEHNRLYWYRQTLGQGPEFLTYFQNEAQLEKSRLLSDRFSAERPKGSFSTLEIQRTEQGDSAMYLCASSFGDTQYFGPGTRLTVL.

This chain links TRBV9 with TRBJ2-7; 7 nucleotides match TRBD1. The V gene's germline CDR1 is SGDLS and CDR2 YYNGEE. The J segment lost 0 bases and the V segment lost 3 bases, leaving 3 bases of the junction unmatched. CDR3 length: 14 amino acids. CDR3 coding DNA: TGTGCCAGCAGCGCTGGGACAGACTCCTACGAGCAGTACTTC. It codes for CASSAGTDSYEQYF.

CDR3 sequence (DNA): TGTGCCAGCAGCTACCCCCAGCACCAAGAGACCCAGTACTTC. Translating gives CASSYPQHQETQYF. V gene TRBV7-8 combines with J gene TRBJ2-5; D gene uncertain. The CDR3 loop spans 14 amino acids. Germline V gene sequence: CDR1 SGHVS, CDR2 FQNEAQ. The V gene lost 4 bases and the J gene lost 0 bases, with 9 bases spanning the gap.

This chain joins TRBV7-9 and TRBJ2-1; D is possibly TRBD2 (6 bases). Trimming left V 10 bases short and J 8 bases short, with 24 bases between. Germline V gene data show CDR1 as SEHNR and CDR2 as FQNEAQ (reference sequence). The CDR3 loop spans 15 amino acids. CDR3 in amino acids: CATRGRRRVMDEQFF. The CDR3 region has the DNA TGTGCCACTCGAGGGAGGCGCCGCGTTATGGATGAGCAGTTCTTC.